The clone carrying this TCR beta chain was seen a few times. What it binds is not known. V shed 0 bases and J shed 3 bases, with 12 bases lying between them. The CDR3 runs to 16 residues. Germline CDR1 KGHDR, CDR2 SFDVKD. The entry originates in a study of CD8 T cells in ankylosing spondylitis. Each CDR3 protein gets one entry after TCRdb re-called the 5' RACE reads with MiXCR. The sample holds roughly 150,000 distinct CDR3 sequences; about a third are singletons and the top ten take about 6.3%. Study observations and caveats: Certain motif variants had earlier been reported in reactive arthritis synovial fluid and blood. Researchers reportedly found disease-linked clones significantly enriched in matched ankylosing spondylitis synovial fluid.

Sequencing used synovial fluid, either unsorted or a sorted T cell fraction (not recorded which). The chain carries TRBV24-1 and TRBJ2-3; TRBD2 might be the D (6 bases). The sequence came from a male donor with ankylosing spondylitis. This chain's CDR3 is CATSDLSFGGTDTQYF. The CDR3 DNA sequence: TGTGCCACCAGTGATTTGAGTTTTGGAGGGACAGATACGCAGTATTTT.